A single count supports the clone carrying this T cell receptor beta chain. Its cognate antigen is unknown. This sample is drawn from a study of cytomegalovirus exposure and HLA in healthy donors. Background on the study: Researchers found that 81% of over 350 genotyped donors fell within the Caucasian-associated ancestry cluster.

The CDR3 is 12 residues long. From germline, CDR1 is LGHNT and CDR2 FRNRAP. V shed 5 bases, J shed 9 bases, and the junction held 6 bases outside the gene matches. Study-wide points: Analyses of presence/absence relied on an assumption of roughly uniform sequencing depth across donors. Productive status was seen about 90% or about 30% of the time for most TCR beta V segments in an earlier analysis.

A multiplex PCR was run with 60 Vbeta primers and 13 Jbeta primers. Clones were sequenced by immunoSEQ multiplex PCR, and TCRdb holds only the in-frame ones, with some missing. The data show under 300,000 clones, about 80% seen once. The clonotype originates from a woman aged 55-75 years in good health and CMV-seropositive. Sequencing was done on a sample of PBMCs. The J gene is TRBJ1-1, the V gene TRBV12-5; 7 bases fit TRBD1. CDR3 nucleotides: TGTGCTAGTGGTATTGACAGGGATAAAGCTTTCTTT. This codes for CASGIDRDKAFF.